Only a few counts were recorded for the clone carrying this TCR beta chain. This entry belongs to a study of T cells in Graves' hyperthyroidism and ophthalmopathy. RNA transcripts gave rise to amplified TCR beta CDR3 regions. HTBI primers drove first-round RT-PCR of the TCR CDR3. TCRdb passed the multiplex PCR reads through MiXCR, listing each CDR3 protein once. The sample shows 650,000 to 800,000 distinct CDR3 sequences, 45% of them seen only once. The diagnoses drew upon clinical symptoms, serum thyroxine and TRAb, thyroid ultrasound and orbital computed tomography. The CDR3 runs to 16 residues. Germline values: CDR1 LNHDA, CDR2 SQIVND (reference sequence). V lost 3 bases, J lost 6 bases, and 18 bases lay in between.

This rearrangement joins TRBV19 to TRBJ1-5, with unresolved D. Sequenced material: peripheral blood or thyroid tissue (not recorded which). This receptor was taken from an adult man with Graves' disease, either hyperthyroidism or ophthalmopathy (not recorded which). The CDR3 DNA sequence: TGTGCCAGTAGTATTCATCGCACAAAGCACGGTCAGCCCCAGCATTTT. Amino acids: CASSIHRTKHGQPQHF.